One and the same sample provided the 3 T cell receptor beta chains below, sequenced in a study of blood T cell repertoires in COVID-19. Sequencing was performed with immunoSEQ multiplex PCR; in TCRdb, only in-frame clones are kept and a portion is missing. Of approximately 260,000 clones in the sample, 90% were seen once. Specimen: peripheral blood. These TCRs come from a woman between 55 and 75 years old with COVID-19, enrolled during active disease.

This sequence joins TRBV2 and TRBJ1-5; D is unclear. Trimming took off 4 bases at V and 4 bases at J, with 8 bases between the two ends. The germline V gene encodes CDR1 SNHLY and CDR2 FYNNEI. This CDR3 contains 13 residues. CDR3 in DNA: TGTGCCAGCAGTGGTCAGGAAAATCAGCCCCAGCATTTT. Amino acids: CASSGQENQPQHF.

Here the CDR3 DNA reads TGTGCCAGTAGTTTCTCCGGTGAGGGCGCGTACGAGCAGTACTTC. Translated: CASSFSGEGAYEQYF. The chain uses TRBV19 and TRBJ2-7; TRBD2 is a possible D gene (5 bases). Per the germline V gene, CDR1 is LNHDA and CDR2 is SQIVND (reference sequence). Trimming stripped 5 bases from V and 4 bases from J, with 18 bases between. This CDR3 comprises 15 residues.

V is TRBV6-5 and J is TRBJ2-1; D is unclear. CDR1 and CDR2 (germline): MNHEY, SVGAGI. V lost 6 bases and J lost 6, with 6 bases in between. The CDR3 runs to 11 residues. The CDR3 region is CASRHLNEQFF. CDR3 coding DNA: TGTGCCAGCAGACACCTCAATGAGCAGTTCTTC.